The rows below give T cell receptor beta chains drawn from one sample of a study of cytomegalovirus exposure and HLA in healthy donors. Measured with immunoSEQ multiplex PCR; TCRdb has only the in-frame clones, and not every one. The profile shows over 150,000 clones, approximately 80% of them singletons. Specimen: PBMCs. Receptors were obtained from a woman aged 35 to 49 in good health and CMV-seropositive. Each CDR3 is given with its conserved first and last residue. Each record gives: J gene, V gene, CDR3 protein.

J gene: TRBJ1-4; V gene: TRBV2; CDR3 protein: CASRDTGFPGEKLFF
J gene: TRBJ2-3; V gene: TRBV27; CDR3 protein: CASSLPRQGGDADTQYF
J gene: TRBJ2-2; V gene: TRBV5-1; CDR3 protein: CASSFGGTENTGELFF
J gene: .; V gene: TRBV28; CDR3 protein: CASKTLYEQYF
J gene: TRBJ1-2; V gene: TRBV11-2; CDR3 protein: CASSLRPTGVTGYTF
J gene: TRBJ1-2; V gene: TRBV7-2; CDR3 protein: CASSFSRDDYGYTF
J gene: TRBJ2-3; V gene: TRBV4-1; CDR3 protein: CASSQDRVGVLDTQYF
J gene: TRBJ2-7; V gene: TRBV7-2; CDR3 protein: CASSFTTGSYEQYF
J gene: TRBJ2-7; V gene: TRBV30; CDR3 protein: CAWSTRGGSYEQYF
J gene: TRBJ2-7; V gene: TRBV7-9; CDR3 protein: CASSLRGGQGPHEQYF
J gene: TRBJ1-1; V gene: TRBV27; CDR3 protein: CASSPGTGLLYTEAFF
J gene: TRBJ2-7; V gene: TRBV7-2; CDR3 protein: CASSLAPGQGTEQYF
J gene: TRBJ1-1; V gene: TRBV19; CDR3 protein: CASRGQGNTEAFF
J gene: TRBJ2-3; V gene: TRBV10-2; CDR3 protein: CASSGNLIANTQYF
J gene: TRBJ2-5; V gene: TRBV27; CDR3 protein: CASKGAGAGETQYF